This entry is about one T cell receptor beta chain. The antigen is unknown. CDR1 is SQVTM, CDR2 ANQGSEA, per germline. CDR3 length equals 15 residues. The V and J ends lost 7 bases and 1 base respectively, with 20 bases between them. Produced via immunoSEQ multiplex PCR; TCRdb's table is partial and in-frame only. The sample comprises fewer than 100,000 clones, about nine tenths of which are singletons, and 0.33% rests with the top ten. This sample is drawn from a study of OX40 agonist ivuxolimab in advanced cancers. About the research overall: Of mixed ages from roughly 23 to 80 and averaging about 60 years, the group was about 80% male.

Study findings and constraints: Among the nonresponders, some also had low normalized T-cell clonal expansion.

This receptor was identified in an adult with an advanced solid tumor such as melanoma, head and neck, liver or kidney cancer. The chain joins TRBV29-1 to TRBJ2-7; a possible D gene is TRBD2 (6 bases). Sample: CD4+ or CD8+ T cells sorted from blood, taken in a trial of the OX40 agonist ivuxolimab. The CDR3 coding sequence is TGCAGCGCGCGCCGGGACTTTTCCCTATCCTACGAGCAGTACTTC. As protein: CSARRDFSLSYEQYF.